The clone carrying this T cell receptor (beta chain) has more than one count but fewer than ten. Its antigen is not identified. Relative to the germline gene, one junction end is altered; a read error may explain this. The CDR3 runs to 14 residues. Per the germline V gene, CDR1 is SGHTS and CDR2 is YDEGEE. This sample is part of a study of molecular identifiers for immune sequencing clone quantification. Whole-study context: Replicates involved a five-way split of RNA from about 20,000 or 100,000 naive CD8 cells, with sequencing of four. Overall study results and limits: Underestimated sizes of highly expanded clones could result from identical TCR molecules that share a barcode.

Naive CD8 T cells were sorted, and the gate applied was CD8+CD4-CCR7+CD45RA+. TCR libraries were built in bulk with a published protocol and specific TCR primers. TCRdb redid the calling of the PCR reads with MiXCR, one entry per CDR3 protein. Of some 650,000 distinct CDR3 sequences listed, 20% are singletons. The sequence was collected from a human donor in good health. Some libraries in this study had Jurkat cell RNA spiked in. The material sequenced was naive CD8+ T cells from blood, with Jurkat cell RNA spiked in. Described subset: FACS-sorted CD8+CD4-CCR7+CD45RA+ naive T cells. This rearrangement joins TRBV5-8 to TRBJ2-1; 7 bases fit TRBD1. The CDR3 coding sequence is TGTGCCACCCAAGGACAGGCCTCCTCCAATGAGCAGTTCTTC. This translates into CATQGQASSNEQFF. Variable domain in full (rest from reference TRBV5-8 and TRBJ2-1): EAGVTQSPTHLIKTRGQQATLRCSPISGHTSVYWYQQALGLGLQFLLWYDEGEERNRGNFPPRFSGRQFPNYSSELNVNALELEDSALYLCATQGQASSNEQFFGPGTRLTVL.